The entry below gives a single T cell receptor beta chain sequence along with its context. Its antigen is as yet unknown. Since a much larger clone is just one base distant, this may be a read error. The investigators amplified TCR beta CDR3 regions from RNA transcripts. HTBI primers were employed in a first-round RT-PCR of the TCR CDR3. TCRdb re-called the multiplex PCR reads with MiXCR, one entry per CDR3 protein. The repertoire includes approximately 700,000 distinct CDR3 sequences, 45% of them detected once, and less than 9% sits in the top ten. The CDR3 extends over 15 amino acids. Germline CDR1 LNHDA, CDR2 SQIVND (reference sequence). This entry comes from a study of T cells in Graves' hyperthyroidism and ophthalmopathy. Study-wide points: Most clonotypes that expanded in the thyroid above 0.001 also showed up in blood. Ophthalmopathy stood apart from stable hyperthyroidism in a 13 V-J model.

The specimen sequenced was peripheral blood or thyroid tissue (not recorded which). This clonotype was obtained from an adult man with Graves' disease, either hyperthyroidism or ophthalmopathy (not recorded which). This chain uses TRBV19 with TRBJ1-2; a weak D match, TRBD1 (6 bases). Here the CDR3 reads CASSIDAAGGNGHTF. DNA of the CDR3: TGTGCCAGTAGTATAGATGCGGCCGGGGGCAATGGCCACACCTTC.